The 26 T cell receptor beta chains below all came from one sample that was sequenced in a study of blood T cell repertoires in COVID-19. Method: immunoSEQ multiplex PCR; TCRdb's copy keeps in-frame clones and lacks some. The sample carries 55,000 or so clones, roughly 89% recorded once. The source material was peripheral blood. The source of these receptors is a woman in her sixties with COVID-19, enrolled during active disease.

The J gene is TRBJ1-6, the V gene TRBV19; TRBD1 matches 7 bases. CDR3 length: 14 residues. Germline loops: CDR1 LNHDA, CDR2 SQIVND (reference sequence). V dropped 7 bases and J dropped 8; count of bases not matched to a gene: 8. CDR3 amino acids: CASTWTGPDSPLHF. CDR3 bases: TGTGCCAGTACCTGGACAGGACCGGATTCACCCCTCCACTTT.

This clone was detected a few times. The chain uses TRBV7-8 and TRBJ1-2; D possibly corresponds to TRBD1 (5 bases). The CDR3 sequence is 14 residues long. V was clipped by 5 bases and J by 3 bases, with 13 bases between them. Germline V gene sequence: CDR1 SGHVS, CDR2 FQNEAQ. CDR3: CASSRMGRDYGYTF. The DNA of the CDR3 is TGTGCCAGCAGCCGCATGGGCAGGGACTATGGCTACACCTTC.

This clone was counted a few times. The chain joins TRBV6-1 to TRBJ2-7, with 9 bases lining up with TRBD2. Germline V gene data show CDR1 as MNHNS and CDR2 as SASEGT. Trimming removed 0 bases from V and 3 bases from J; junction bases left unmatched: 0. This CDR3 has 14 amino acids. The CDR3 reads CASSEASGSYEQYF. The CDR3 DNA reads as TGTGCCAGCAGTGAAGCTAGCGGGAGCTACGAGCAGTACTTC.

The J gene is TRBJ1-1, the V gene TRBV29-1; the D gene is possibly TRBD1 (6 bases). With 6 bases removed from V and 12 bases from J, the gap between germline ends came to 17 bases. CDR1 and CDR2 from the germline V gene are SQVTM and ANQGSEA. The CDR3 runs 11 residues. The CDR3 coding sequence is TGCAGCGTGGGCAACAGGGCTTGGACTTTCTTT. This translates into CSVGNRAWTFF.

CDR3 nucleotides: TGCGCCAGCAGCCAAGGCCAATCAGATCAGCCCCAGCATTTT. Translation gives CASSQGQSDQPQHF. The V call is TRBV4-1, the J call TRBJ1-5; D is unresolved. The length of the CDR3 is 14 residues. Germline CDR1 MGHRA, CDR2 YSYEKL. V shed 1 base and J shed 5 bases, with 9 bases lying between them.

This chain connects TRBV14 to TRBJ2-4; TRBD1 agrees at 12 bases. V was pared by 3 bases and J by 5 bases, with 14 bases of the junction left unmatched. This CDR3 has 19 amino acids. The V gene's germline CDR1 is SGHDN and CDR2 FVKESK. CDR3 region: CASSHGDRGRWVRQNIQYF. The CDR3 nucleotides are TGTGCCAGCAGCCATGGGGACAGGGGGCGCTGGGTGCGCCAAAACATTCAGTACTTC. Complete variable domain (other parts from reference TRBV14 and TRBJ2-4): EAGVTQFPSHSVIEKGQTVTLRCDPISGHDNLYWYRRVMGKEIKFLLHFVKESKQDESGMPNNRFLAERTGGTYSTLKVQPAELEDSGVYFCASSHGDRGRWVRQNIQYFGAGTRLSVL.

This clone is a singleton in its sample. CDR3 residues: CSVEYETNTYEQYF. The CDR3 bases are TGCAGCGTTGAATATGAGACTAACACCTACGAGCAGTACTTC. The rearrangement uses TRBV29-1 and TRBJ2-7; perhaps TRBD2 as D (5 bases). Trimming pared 2 bases from V and 2 bases from J, leaving 13 bases between. This CDR3 comprises 14 residues. Germline values: CDR1 SQVTM, CDR2 ANQGSEA.

J is TRBJ2-1 and V is TRBV6-5, with unresolved D. The CDR3 spans 13 residues. Germline CDR1 and CDR2: MNHEY and SVGAGI. The germline V and J ends were trimmed by 2 bases and 7 bases, with 9 bases remaining between them. This CDR3 is CASSYRLWNEQFF. CDR3 bases: TGTGCCAGCAGTTACCGACTCTGGAATGAGCAGTTCTTC.

The chain combines TRBV28 with TRBJ2-6; the D gene is possibly TRBD2 (6 bases). V was clipped by 3 bases and J by 1 base, with 7 bases between them. Germline CDR1 is MDHEN and CDR2 is SYDVKM. The CDR3 length is 15 residues. This CDR3 reads CASSLGGSGANVLTF. The CDR3 bases are TGTGCCAGCAGTTTGGGGGGTTCTGGGGCCAACGTCCTGACTTTC.

The chain recombines TRBV2 with TRBJ2-1, with a weak D call TRBD2 (6 bases). V was cut by 10 bases and J by 0 bases, with 22 bases left in between. CDR3 length equals 17 residues. Germline CDR1 reads SNHLY; CDR2 reads FYNNEI. Here the CDR3 reads CAIHTAGAGSSYNEQFF. As DNA, the CDR3 is TGTGCCATCCATACAGCAGGAGCGGGCAGCTCCTACAATGAGCAGTTCTTC.

The chain recombines TRBV29-1 with TRBJ2-3; D unresolved. The CDR3 loop spans 12 amino acids. V lost 7 bases to trimming and J lost 1 base, with 9 bases between them. CDR1 and CDR2 from the germline V gene are SQVTM and ANQGSEA. DNA of the CDR3: TGCAGCGAGTACAGAGGCACAGATACGCAGTATTTT. This encodes CSEYRGTDTQYF.

The chain carries TRBV19 and TRBJ1-6, with D possibly matching TRBD1 (5 bases). The germline V gene encodes CDR1 LNHDA and CDR2 SQIVND (reference sequence). V lost 5 bases and J 7 bases, leaving 21 bases between the germline ends. The CDR3 extends over 17 amino acids. Here the CDR3 reads CASSSFGAGRRNSPLHF. In nucleotides, the CDR3 is TGTGCCAGTAGTTCTTTTGGGGCAGGGAGGCGGAATTCACCCCTCCACTTT.

With respect to this clone: Other DNA variants within this sample encode the same CDR3. This chain links TRBV5-1 with TRBJ2-7, with 11 bases identical to TRBD1. Germline V lookup: CDR1 SGHRS, CDR2 YFSETQ. The CDR3 totals 14 residues. V shed 2 bases and J 7 bases; nucleotides not matched to a gene: 5. CDR3 protein: CASSLGQGAREQYF. The CDR3 DNA follows: TGCGCCAGCAGCTTAGGACAGGGGGCTCGAGAGCAGTACTTC.

V and J are TRBV18 and TRBJ2-3, with a possible D match to TRBD2 (6 bases). CDR1 and CDR2 (germline): KGHSH, LQKENI. The CDR3 loop spans 15 amino acids. V was clipped by 6 bases and J by 4 bases, with 17 bases between them. CDR3 DNA sequence: TGTGCCAGCTCGCCGGCGGGGTCCGTGGCAGATACGCAGTATTTT. It is translated as CASSPAGSVADTQYF.

The chain has TRBV6-2 or TRBV6-3 and TRBJ2-1, with a tentative D call TRBD2 (5 bases). Trimming stripped 0 bases from V and 9 bases from J, with 9 bases between. Per the germline V gene, CDR1 is MNHEY and CDR2 is SVGEGT. CDR3 length equals 13 residues. Here the CDR3 DNA reads TGTGCCAGCAGTTACTCTAGCGAGGGTGAGCAGTTCTTC. This encodes CASSYSSEGEQFF.

This clone was seen a single time. The gene calls are TRBV6-5 and TRBJ1-1; no clear D gene. Trimming left V 6 bases short and J 4 bases short, with 12 bases between. The V gene's germline CDR1 is MNHEY and CDR2 SVGAGI. The CDR3 is 13 amino acids. As DNA, the CDR3 is TGTGCCAGCAGCTCGAGAGTTAGCACTGAAGCTTTCTTT. This gives the protein CASSSRVSTEAFF.

The rearrangement links TRBV19 to TRBJ1-6; no definite D call. The CDR3 is made up of 15 amino acids. V shed 4 bases and J shed 13 bases, with 20 bases lying between them. Germline-derived CDR1 and CDR2 are LNHDA and SQIVND (reference sequence). The CDR3: CASSTSGNGLLPLHF. In nucleotides, the CDR3 is TGTGCCAGTAGTACCTCCGGGAATGGGCTCTTGCCCCTCCACTTT.

The rearrangement uses TRBV11-3 and TRBJ1-1; D may be TRBD1 (5 bases). The germline V gene encodes CDR1 SGHNT and CDR2 YENEEA. V lost 3 bases, J lost 4 bases, and 24 bases lay in between. The CDR3 consists of 18 residues. The CDR3 DNA is TGTGCCAGCAGCTTCTCTCGAGACAGCATAGGGAGGAGCACTGAAGCTTTCTTT. It is translated as CASSFSRDSIGRSTEAFF.

CDR3 region: CASSPLTAMNTEAFF. In DNA form, the CDR3 reads TGTGCCAGCTCACCACTGACAGCCATGAACACTGAAGCTTTCTTT. J is TRBJ1-1 and V is TRBV18; weak D call: TRBD1 (5 bases). V lost 1 base and J lost 0, with 9 bases in between. CDR1 and CDR2 from the germline V gene are KGHSH and LQKENI. The CDR3 contains 15 residues.

The gene calls are TRBV7-9 and TRBJ2-1; 7 nucleotides line up with TRBD2. The germline CDR1 and CDR2 sequences are SEHNR and FQNEAQ (reference sequence). Trimming at V came to 3 bases and at J to 6 bases, leaving 8 bases not matched to a gene. The CDR3 is made up of 15 amino acids. CDR3 loop: CASSFGGSRANEQFF. CDR3 in DNA: TGTGCCAGCAGCTTTGGCGGGAGCAGGGCCAATGAGCAGTTCTTC.

The gene calls are TRBV7-9 and TRBJ1-1, with D uncertain. Germline CDR1 reads SEHNR; CDR2 reads FQNEAQ (reference sequence). This CDR3 has 16 amino acids. Trimming left V 5 bases short and J 2 bases short, with 18 bases between. Here the CDR3 reads CASSGPGKLGNTEAFF. Written as DNA, the CDR3 is TGTGCCAGCAGCGGACCTGGCAAACTAGGAAACACTGAAGCTTTCTTT.

The chain carries TRBV4-1 and TRBJ2-1; 13 bases map to TRBD2. Germline loops: CDR1 MGHRA, CDR2 YSYEKL. Losses at the gene ends were 4 bases for V and 3 bases for J; bases not matched to a gene: 6. The CDR3 is 17 residues long. This CDR3 reads CASSPGTSGANYNEQFF. CDR3 coding DNA: TGCGCCAGCAGCCCAGGGACTAGCGGGGCAAACTACAATGAGCAGTTCTTC.

V is TRBV5-1 and J is TRBJ2-2; a weak D match, TRBD1 (6 bases). Per the germline V gene, CDR1 is SGHRS and CDR2 is YFSETQ. Trimming left V 4 bases short and J 3 bases short, with 16 bases between. This CDR3 contains 16 residues. Here the CDR3 DNA reads TGCGCCAGCAGCGAGGACAGCCCTAATCACACCGGGGAGCTGTTTTTT. As protein: CASSEDSPNHTGELFF.

The CDR3 protein is CSVDSAGGGRVPEQFF. DNA for the CDR3: TGCAGCGTTGATTCGGCGGGAGGGGGTCGGGTTCCTGAGCAGTTCTTC. The chain couples TRBV29-1 to TRBJ2-1; TRBD2 agrees at 9 bases. Unmatched junction bases numbered 15, after V lost 3 bases and J lost 9 bases. Germline CDR1 and CDR2: SQVTM and ANQGSEA. There are 16 residues in the CDR3.

V and J are TRBV19 and TRBJ1-6; 7 bases align to TRBD1. The CDR3 runs to 18 residues. CDR1 and CDR2 (germline): LNHDA, SQIVND (reference sequence). V was pared by 3 bases and J by 0 bases, with 8 bases of the junction left unmatched. The CDR3 here is CASSMVGTDSSYNSPLHF. CDR3 in DNA: TGTGCCAGTAGTATGGTTGGGACAGATAGCTCCTATAATTCACCCCTCCACTTT.

Only one count was recorded for this clone. This chain uses TRBV28 with TRBJ1-1; 7 nucleotides agree with TRBD1. This CDR3 comprises 15 residues. CDR1 and CDR2 from the germline V gene are MDHEN and SYDVKM. The junction had 14 bases not matched to a gene; V was cut back by 6 bases and J by 7 bases. The CDR3 nucleotides read TGTGCCAGCAGAGACCAGACAGGGATGCTCGTTGAAGCTTTCTTT. It codes for CASRDQTGMLVEAFF. Based on the CDR3 plus reference TRBV28 and TRBJ1-1, the full variable domain is DVKVTQSSRYLVKRTGEKVFLECVQDMDHENMFWYRQDPGLGLRLIYFSYDVKMKEKGDIPEGYSVSREKKERFSLILESASTNQTSMYLCASRDQTGMLVEAFFGQGTRLTVV.